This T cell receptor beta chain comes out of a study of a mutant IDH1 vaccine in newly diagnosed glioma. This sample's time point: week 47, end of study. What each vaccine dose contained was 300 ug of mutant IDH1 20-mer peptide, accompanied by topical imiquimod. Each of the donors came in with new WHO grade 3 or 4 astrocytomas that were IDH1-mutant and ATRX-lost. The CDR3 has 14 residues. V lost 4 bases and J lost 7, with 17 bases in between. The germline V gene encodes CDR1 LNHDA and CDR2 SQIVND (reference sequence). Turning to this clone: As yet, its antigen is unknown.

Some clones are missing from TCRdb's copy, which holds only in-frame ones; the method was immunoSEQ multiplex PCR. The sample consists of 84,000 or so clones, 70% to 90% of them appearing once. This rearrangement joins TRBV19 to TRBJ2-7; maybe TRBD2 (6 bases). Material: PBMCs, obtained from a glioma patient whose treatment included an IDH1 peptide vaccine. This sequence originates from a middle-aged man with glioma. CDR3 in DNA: TGTGCCAGTAGTAGTGAAGCGGCTCGGGGGGAGCAGTACTTC. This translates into CASSSEAARGEQYF.